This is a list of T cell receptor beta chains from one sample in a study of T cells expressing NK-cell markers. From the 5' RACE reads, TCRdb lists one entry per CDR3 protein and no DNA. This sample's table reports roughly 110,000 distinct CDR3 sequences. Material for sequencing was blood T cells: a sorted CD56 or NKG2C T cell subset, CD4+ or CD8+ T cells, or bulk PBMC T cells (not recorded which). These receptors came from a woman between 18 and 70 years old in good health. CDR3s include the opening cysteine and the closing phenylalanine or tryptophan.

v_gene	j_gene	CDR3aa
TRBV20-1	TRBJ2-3	CSAPTTTADTQYF
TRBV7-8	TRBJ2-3	CASKLREGLIDTQYF
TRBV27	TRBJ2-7	CASSWGLAFEQYF
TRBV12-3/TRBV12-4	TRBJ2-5	CASSFPDWQETQYF
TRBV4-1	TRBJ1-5	CASSFQGEQPQHF
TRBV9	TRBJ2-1	CASSVQIYNEQFF
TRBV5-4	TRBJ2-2	CASSTPDSDTGELFF
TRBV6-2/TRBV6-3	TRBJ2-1	CASSYSRDRGSDEQFF
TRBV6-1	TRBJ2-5	CASGRTDVPGETQYF
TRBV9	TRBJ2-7	CASSPSGRALFYEQYF